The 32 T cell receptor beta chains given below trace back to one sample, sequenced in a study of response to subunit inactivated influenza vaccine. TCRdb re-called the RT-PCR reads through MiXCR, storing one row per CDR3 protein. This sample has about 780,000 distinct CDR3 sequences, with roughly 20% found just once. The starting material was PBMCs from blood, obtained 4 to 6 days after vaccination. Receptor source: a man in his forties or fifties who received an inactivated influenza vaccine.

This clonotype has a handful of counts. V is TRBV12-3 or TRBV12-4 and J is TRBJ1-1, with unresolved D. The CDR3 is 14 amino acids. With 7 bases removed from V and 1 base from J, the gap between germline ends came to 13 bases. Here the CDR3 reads CASTWSEGNTEAFF. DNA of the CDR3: TGTGCCAGCACCTGGTCGGAGGGGAACACTGAAGCTTTCTTT.

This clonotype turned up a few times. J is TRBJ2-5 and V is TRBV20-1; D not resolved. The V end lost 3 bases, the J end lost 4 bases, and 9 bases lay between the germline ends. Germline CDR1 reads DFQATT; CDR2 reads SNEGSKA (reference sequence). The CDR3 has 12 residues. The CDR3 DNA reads TGCAGTGCTAGGCGGAGTAGAGAGACCCAGTACTTC. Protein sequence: CSARRSRETQYF.

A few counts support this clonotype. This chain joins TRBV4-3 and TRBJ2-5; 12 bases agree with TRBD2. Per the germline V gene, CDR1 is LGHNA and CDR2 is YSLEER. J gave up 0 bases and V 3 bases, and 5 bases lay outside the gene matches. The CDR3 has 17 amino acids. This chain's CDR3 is CASSQALAGGYQETQYF. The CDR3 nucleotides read TGCGCCAGCAGCCAGGCACTAGCGGGAGGTTACCAAGAGACCCAGTACTTC.

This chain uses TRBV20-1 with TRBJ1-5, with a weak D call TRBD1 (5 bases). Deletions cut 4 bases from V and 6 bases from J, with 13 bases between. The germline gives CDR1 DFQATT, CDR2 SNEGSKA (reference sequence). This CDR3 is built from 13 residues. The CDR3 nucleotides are TGCAGTGCTACCCGGGCAGGGCGTCAGCCCCAGCATTTT. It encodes CSATRAGRQPQHF.

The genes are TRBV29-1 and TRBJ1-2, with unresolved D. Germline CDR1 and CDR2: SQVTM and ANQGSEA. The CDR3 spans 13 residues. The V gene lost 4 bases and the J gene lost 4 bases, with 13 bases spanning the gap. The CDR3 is CSVVVSRGYGYTF. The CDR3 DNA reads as TGCAGCGTTGTCGTGAGCCGGGGCTATGGCTACACCTTC.

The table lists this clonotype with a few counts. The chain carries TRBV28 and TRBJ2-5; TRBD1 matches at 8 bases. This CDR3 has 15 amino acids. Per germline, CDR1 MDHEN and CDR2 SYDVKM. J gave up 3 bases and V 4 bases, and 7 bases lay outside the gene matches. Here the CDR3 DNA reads TGTGCCAGCAGTTCCCAGGGGGCTGTAAAAGAGACCCAGTACTTC. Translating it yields CASSSQGAVKETQYF.

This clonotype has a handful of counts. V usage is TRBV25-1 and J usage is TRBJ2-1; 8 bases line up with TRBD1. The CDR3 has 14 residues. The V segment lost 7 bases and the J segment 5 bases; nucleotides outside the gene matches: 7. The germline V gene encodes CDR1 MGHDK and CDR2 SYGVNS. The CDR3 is CASTGQARNNEQFF. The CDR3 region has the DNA TGTGCCAGCACGGGACAGGCCCGTAACAATGAGCAGTTCTTC.

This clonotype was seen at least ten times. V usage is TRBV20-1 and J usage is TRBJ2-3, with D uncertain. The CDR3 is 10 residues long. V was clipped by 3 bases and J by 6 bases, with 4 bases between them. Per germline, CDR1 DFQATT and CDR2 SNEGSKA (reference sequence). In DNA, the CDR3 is TGCAGTGCTAGCGGGGATACGCAGTATTTT. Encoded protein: CSASGDTQYF.

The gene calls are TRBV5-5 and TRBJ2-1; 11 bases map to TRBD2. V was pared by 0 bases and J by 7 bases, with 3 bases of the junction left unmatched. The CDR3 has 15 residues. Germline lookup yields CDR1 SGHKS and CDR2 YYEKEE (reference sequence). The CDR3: CASSLGSSGGNEQFF. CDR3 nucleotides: TGTGCCAGCAGCTTGGGGTCTAGCGGGGGGAATGAGCAGTTCTTC.

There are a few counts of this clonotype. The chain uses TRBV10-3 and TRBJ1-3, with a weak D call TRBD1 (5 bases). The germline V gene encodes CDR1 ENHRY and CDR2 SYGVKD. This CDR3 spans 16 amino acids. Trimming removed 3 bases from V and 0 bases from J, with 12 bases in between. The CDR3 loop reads CAISDLGPDSGNTIYF. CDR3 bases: TGTGCCATCAGTGATTTGGGGCCCGACTCTGGAAACACCATATATTTT.

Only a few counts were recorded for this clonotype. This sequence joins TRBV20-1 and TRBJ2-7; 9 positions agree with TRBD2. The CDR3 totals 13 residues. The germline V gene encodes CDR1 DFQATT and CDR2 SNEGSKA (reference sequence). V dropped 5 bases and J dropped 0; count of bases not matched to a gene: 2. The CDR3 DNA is TGCAGTGCTGAGACTAGCGGCTCCTACGAGCAGTACTTC. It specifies CSAETSGSYEQYF.

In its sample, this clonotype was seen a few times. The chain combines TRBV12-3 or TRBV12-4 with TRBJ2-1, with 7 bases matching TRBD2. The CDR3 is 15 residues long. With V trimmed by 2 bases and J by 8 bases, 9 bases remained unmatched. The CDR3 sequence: CASSLRASGAHEQFF. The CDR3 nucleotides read TGTGCCAGCAGTTTAAGGGCTAGCGGCGCCCATGAGCAGTTCTTC.

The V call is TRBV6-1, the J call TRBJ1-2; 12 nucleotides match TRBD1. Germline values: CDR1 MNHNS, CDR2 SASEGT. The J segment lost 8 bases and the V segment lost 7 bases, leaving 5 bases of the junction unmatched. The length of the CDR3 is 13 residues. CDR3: CASTGQGADGYTF. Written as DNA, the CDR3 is TGTGCCAGCACGGGACAGGGGGCTGACGGCTACACCTTC.

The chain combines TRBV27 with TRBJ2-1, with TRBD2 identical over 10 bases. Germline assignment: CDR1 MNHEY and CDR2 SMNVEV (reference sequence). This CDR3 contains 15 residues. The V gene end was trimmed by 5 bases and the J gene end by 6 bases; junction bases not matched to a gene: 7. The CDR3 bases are TGTGCCAGCAGTATAACCGGGACTAGCGTCAATGAGCAGTTCTTC. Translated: CASSITGTSVNEQFF.

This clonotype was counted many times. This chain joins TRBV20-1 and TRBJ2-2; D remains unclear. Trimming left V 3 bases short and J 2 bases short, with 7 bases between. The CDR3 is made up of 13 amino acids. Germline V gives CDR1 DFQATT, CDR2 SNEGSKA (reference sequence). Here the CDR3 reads CSARTTNTGELFF. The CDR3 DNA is TGCAGTGCTAGGACGACAAACACCGGGGAGCTGTTTTTT.

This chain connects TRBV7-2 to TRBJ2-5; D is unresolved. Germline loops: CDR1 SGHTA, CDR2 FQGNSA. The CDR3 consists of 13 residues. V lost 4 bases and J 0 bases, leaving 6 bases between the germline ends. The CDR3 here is CASSWRHQETQYF. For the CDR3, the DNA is TGTGCCAGCAGCTGGAGACACCAAGAGACCCAGTACTTC.

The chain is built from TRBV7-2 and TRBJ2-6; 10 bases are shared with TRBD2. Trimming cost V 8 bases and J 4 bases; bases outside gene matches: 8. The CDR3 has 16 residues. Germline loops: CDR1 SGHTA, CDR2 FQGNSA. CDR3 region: CASALAGARGANVLTF. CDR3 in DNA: TGTGCCAGCGCGCTAGCGGGAGCAAGGGGGGCCAACGTCCTGACTTTC.

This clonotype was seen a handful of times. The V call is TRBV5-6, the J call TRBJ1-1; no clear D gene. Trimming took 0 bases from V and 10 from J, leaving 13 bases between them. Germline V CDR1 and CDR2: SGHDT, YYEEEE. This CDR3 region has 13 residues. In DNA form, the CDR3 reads TGTGCCAGCAGCTTGGCAAAAGGGATAGGAGCTTTCTTT. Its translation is CASSLAKGIGAFF.

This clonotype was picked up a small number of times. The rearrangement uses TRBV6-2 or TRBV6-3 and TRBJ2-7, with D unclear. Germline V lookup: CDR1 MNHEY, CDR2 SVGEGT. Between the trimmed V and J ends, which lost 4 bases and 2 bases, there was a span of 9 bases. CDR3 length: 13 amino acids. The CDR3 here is CASSFPVPYEQYF. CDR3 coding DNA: TGTGCCAGCAGTTTCCCCGTCCCCTACGAGCAGTACTTC.

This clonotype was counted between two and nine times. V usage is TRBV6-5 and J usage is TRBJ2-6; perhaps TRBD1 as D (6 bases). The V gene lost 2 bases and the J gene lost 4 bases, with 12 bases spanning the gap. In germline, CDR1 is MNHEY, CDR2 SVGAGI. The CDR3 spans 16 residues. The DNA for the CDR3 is TGTGCCAGCAGTTACCTAAGGGGGTCCGGGGCCAACGTCCTGACTTTC. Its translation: CASSYLRGSGANVLTF.

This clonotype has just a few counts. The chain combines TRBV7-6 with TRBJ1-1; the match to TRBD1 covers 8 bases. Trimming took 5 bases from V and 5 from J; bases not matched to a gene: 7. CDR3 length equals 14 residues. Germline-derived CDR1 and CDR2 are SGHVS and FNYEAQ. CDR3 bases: TGTGCCAGCAGCAAAATTACAGGGGGGACTGAAGCTTTCTTT. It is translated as CASSKITGGTEAFF.

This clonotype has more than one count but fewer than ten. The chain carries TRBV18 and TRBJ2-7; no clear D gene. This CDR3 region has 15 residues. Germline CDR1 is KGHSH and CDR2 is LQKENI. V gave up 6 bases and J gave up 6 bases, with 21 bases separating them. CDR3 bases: TGTGCCAGCTCTGAGTCGGCAGGATCCTCTAGCGAGCAGTACTTC. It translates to CASSESAGSSSEQYF.

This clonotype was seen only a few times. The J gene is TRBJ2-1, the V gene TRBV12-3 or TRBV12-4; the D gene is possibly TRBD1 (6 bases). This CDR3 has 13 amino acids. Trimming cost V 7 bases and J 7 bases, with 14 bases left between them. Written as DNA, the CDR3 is TGTGCCAGCACCCGACAGGAACTTAATGAGCAGTTCTTC. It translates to CASTRQELNEQFF.

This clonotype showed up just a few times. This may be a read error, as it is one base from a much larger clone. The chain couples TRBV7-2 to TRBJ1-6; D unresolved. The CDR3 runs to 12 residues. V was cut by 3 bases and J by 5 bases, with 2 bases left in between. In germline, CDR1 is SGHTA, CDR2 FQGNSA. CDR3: CASSFDNSPLHF. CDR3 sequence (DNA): TGTGCCAGCAGCTTCGATAATTCACCCCTCCACTTT.

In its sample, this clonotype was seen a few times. CDR3 sequence reads: CASSEGVKETQYF. CDR3 in DNA: TGTGCCAGCAGCGAAGGGGTGAAGGAGACCCAGTACTTC. J is TRBJ2-5 and V is TRBV9; weak D call: TRBD1 (5 bases). The germline V gene has CDR1 SGDLS and CDR2 YYNGEE. CDR3 length equals 13 residues. Trimming took 3 bases from V and 5 from J, leaving 11 bases between them.

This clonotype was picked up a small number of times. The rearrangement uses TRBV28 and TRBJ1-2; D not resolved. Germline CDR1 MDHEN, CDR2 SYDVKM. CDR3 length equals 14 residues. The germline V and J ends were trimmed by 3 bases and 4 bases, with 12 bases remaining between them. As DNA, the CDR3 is TGTGCCAGCAGTTTGAATTTGGGGTTCTATGGCTACACCTTC. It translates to CASSLNLGFYGYTF.

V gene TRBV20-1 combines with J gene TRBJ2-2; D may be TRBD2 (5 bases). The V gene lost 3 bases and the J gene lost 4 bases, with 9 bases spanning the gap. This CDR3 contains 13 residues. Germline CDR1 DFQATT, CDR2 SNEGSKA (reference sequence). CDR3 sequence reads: CSASWESTGELFF. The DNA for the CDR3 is TGCAGTGCTAGTTGGGAGAGCACCGGGGAGCTGTTTTTT.

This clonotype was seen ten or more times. In DNA, the CDR3 is TGCAGTGCTAGCGGGAGTCCACTAGCCAAAAACATTCAGTACTTC. It specifies CSASGSPLAKNIQYF. This sequence joins TRBV20-1 and TRBJ2-4, with D possibly matching TRBD2 (6 bases). Germline values: CDR1 DFQATT, CDR2 SNEGSKA (reference sequence). The CDR3 is made up of 15 amino acids. Trimming removed 3 bases from V and 0 bases from J, with 12 bases in between.

Here the CDR3 DNA reads TGTGCCAGCAGCCAGGAGGAGAGATCTGGGGCCAACGTCCTGACTTTC. Translating gives CASSQEERSGANVLTF. The chain employs TRBV4-2 and TRBJ2-6, with TRBD2 as a possible D gene (5 bases). The CDR3 loop spans 16 amino acids. Germline assignment: CDR1 LGHNA and CDR2 YNFKEQ. The germline V and J ends were trimmed by 3 bases and 1 base, with 10 bases remaining between them.

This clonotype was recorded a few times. The CDR3 DNA is TGCAGCGTTGGAGCTTACCCCTTCAGGGACGAGCAGTACTTC. Its translation: CSVGAYPFRDEQYF. The chain couples TRBV29-1 to TRBJ2-7, with a possible D match to TRBD1 (5 bases). Germline V gene data show CDR1 as SQVTM and CDR2 as ANQGSEA. V was clipped by 4 bases and J by 5 bases, with 18 bases between them. The CDR3 consists of 14 residues.

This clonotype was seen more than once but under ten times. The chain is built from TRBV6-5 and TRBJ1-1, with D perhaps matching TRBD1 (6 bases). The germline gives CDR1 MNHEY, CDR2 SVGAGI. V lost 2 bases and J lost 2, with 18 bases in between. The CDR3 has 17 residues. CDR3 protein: CASSYRPGAATNTEAFF. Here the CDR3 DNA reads TGTGCCAGCAGTTACCGGCCGGGGGCAGCGACAAACACTGAAGCTTTCTTT.

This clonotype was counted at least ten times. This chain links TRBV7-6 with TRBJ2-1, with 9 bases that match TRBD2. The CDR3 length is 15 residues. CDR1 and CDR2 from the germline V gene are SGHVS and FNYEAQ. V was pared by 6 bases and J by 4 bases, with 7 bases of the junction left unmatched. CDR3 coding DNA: TGTGCCAGCAGGAAAGGCGGGGGGGCTTACAATGAGCAGTTCTTC. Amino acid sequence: CASRKGGGAYNEQFF.